Below are 30 T cell receptor beta chains sequenced from a single sample in a study of T-cell reconstitution after alpha-beta-depleted transplantation in children. Unique molecular identifiers were built into the TCRbeta library. TCRdb reanalysed the PCR reads using MiXCR and keeps one entry per CDR3 protein. This table has approximately 240,000 distinct CDR3 sequences, roughly a tenth appearing once. The sequenced sample was PBMCs, obtained before TCRalphabeta/CD19-depleted stem cell transplant. These receptors all come from a child younger than two with acute myeloid leukemia, due to receive a stem cell transplant.

The sample holds many counts of this clonotype. The V call is TRBV7-2, the J call TRBJ2-1; the D is unclear. Trimming removed 3 bases at V and 1 base at J, with 13 bases between. Germline V CDR1 and CDR2: SGHTA, FQGNSA. The CDR3 extends over 16 amino acids. CDR3 nucleotides: TGTGCCAGCAGCTTGTATGCGGTACCGTCCTACAATGAGCAGTTCTTC. This gives the protein CASSLYAVPSYNEQFF.

There are many counts of this clonotype. This chain uses TRBV14 with TRBJ2-3, with D tentatively TRBD1 (6 bases). Deletions cut 0 bases from V and 0 bases from J, with 10 bases between. This CDR3 region has 16 residues. Germline CDR1 SGHDN, CDR2 FVKESK. The CDR3 sequence: CASSQDPGQSTDTQYF. The CDR3, as DNA: TGTGCCAGCAGCCAAGATCCCGGACAGAGCACAGATACGCAGTATTTT.

This clonotype was seen at least ten times. This chain links TRBV10-3 with TRBJ1-1; D is undetermined. This CDR3 region has 13 residues. V was clipped by 6 bases and J by 2 bases, with 10 bases between them. CDR1 is ENHRY and CDR2 is SYGVKD in the germline V gene. The CDR3, as DNA: TGTGCCATCAGCTCGGGTGGTAACACTGAAGCTTTCTTT. This codes for CAISSGGNTEAFF.

This clonotype has ten or more counts. The V and J genes are TRBV7-9 and TRBJ1-4; the D gene is possibly TRBD1 (5 bases). Trimming cost V 5 bases and J 5 bases, with 12 bases left between them. The CDR3 runs to 14 residues. CDR1 is SEHNR and CDR2 is FQNEAQ in the germline V gene (reference sequence). The CDR3 reads CASSTGTENEKLFF. As DNA, the CDR3 is TGTGCCAGCAGCACGGGGACCGAGAATGAAAAACTGTTTTTT.

This clonotype was counted ten times or more. V gene TRBV12-3 or TRBV12-4 combines with J gene TRBJ1-5; 10 nucleotides align to TRBD1. Trimming took 2 bases from V and 6 from J; bases not matched to a gene: 7. CDR3 size: 16 residues. CDR3 loop: CASSLRQGAEGQPQHF. The CDR3 nucleotides read TGTGCCAGCAGTTTACGACAGGGGGCGGAAGGTCAGCCCCAGCATTTT.

This clonotype was detected many times. The chain uses TRBV12-3 or TRBV12-4 and TRBJ1-1; D not certain. This CDR3 spans 15 amino acids. Trimming took 3 bases from V and 0 from J, leaving 11 bases between them. The CDR3 DNA sequence: TGTGCCAGCAGTTTCTGGGATGTTATGAACACTGAAGCTTTCTTT. It specifies CASSFWDVMNTEAFF.

This clonotype was counted at least ten times. The CDR3 coding sequence is TGCAGTGCTAGAGGGGATTACAATGAGCAGTTCTTC. Amino acid sequence: CSARGDYNEQFF. The J gene is TRBJ2-1, the V gene TRBV20-1; D ambiguous. This CDR3 contains 12 residues. CDR1 and CDR2 from the germline V gene are DFQATT and SNEGSKA (reference sequence). With 1 base removed from V and 4 bases from J, the gap between germline ends came to 5 bases.

In this sample, this clonotype turned up many times. The J gene is TRBJ1-6, the V gene TRBV29-1; 8 nucleotides line up with TRBD1. Per the germline V gene, CDR1 is SQVTM and CDR2 is ANQGSEA. The CDR3 is made up of 13 amino acids. The junction had 4 bases not matched to a gene; V was cut back by 4 bases and J by 8 bases. The CDR3 is CSVGMDRDSPLHF. The CDR3 DNA sequence: TGCAGCGTTGGGATGGACAGGGATTCACCCCTCCACTTT.

This clonotype was counted ten times or more. The chain employs TRBV2 and TRBJ2-3; a possible D gene is TRBD2 (6 bases). CDR1 and CDR2 from the germline V gene are SNHLY and FYNNEI. V lost 0 bases and J 4 bases, leaving 14 bases between the germline ends. The CDR3 loop spans 16 amino acids. The CDR3 DNA sequence: TGTGCCAGCAGTGAAGCTCTAGCGTTGGTGGCAGATACGCAGTATTTT. This gives the protein CASSEALALVADTQYF.

CDR3 bases: TGTGCCAGCAGCCAAAAGGGGGCTACCAAAAACATTCAGTACTTC. Translated: CASSQKGATKNIQYF. J is TRBJ2-4 and V is TRBV3-1, with 7 bases that match TRBD1. The CDR3 totals 15 residues. J gave up 2 bases and V 2 bases, and 3 bases lay outside the gene matches. Germline CDR1 is LGHDT and CDR2 is YNNKEL (reference sequence).

This clonotype was observed many times. V and J are TRBV4-1 and TRBJ2-7; TRBD1 is a possible D gene (5 bases). V was clipped by 0 bases and J by 2 bases, with 8 bases between them. CDR1 and CDR2 from the germline V gene are MGHRA and YSYEKL. This CDR3 spans 14 amino acids. CDR3 loop: CASSQDPGPYEQYF. The CDR3 nucleotides are TGCGCCAGCAGCCAAGATCCAGGGCCCTACGAGCAGTACTTC.

This clonotype was seen repeatedly, ten times or more. J is TRBJ2-7 and V is TRBV29-1; D gene uncertain. The CDR3 is made up of 13 amino acids. CDR1 SQVTM and CDR2 ANQGSEA come from the germline V gene. V was pared by 3 bases and J by 0 bases, with 9 bases between. DNA for the CDR3: TGCAGCGTTGAGGGTCATAGCTCCTACGAGCAGTACTTC. Protein sequence: CSVEGHSSYEQYF.

In this sample, this clonotype turned up many times. The chain couples TRBV29-1 to TRBJ2-5; no firm D call. With 4 bases removed from V and 4 bases from J, the gap between germline ends came to 10 bases. Per germline, CDR1 SQVTM and CDR2 ANQGSEA. The CDR3 is made up of 12 amino acids. CDR3 nucleotides: TGCAGCGTTGTGGCAGGCTCAGAGACCCAGTACTTC. Residues: CSVVAGSETQYF.

This clonotype came up many times. The chain links TRBV11-2 to TRBJ1-1; possibly TRBD1 for D (5 bases). CDR1 SGHAT and CDR2 FQNNGV come from the germline V gene. The CDR3 has 13 amino acids. Deletions cut 8 bases from V and 7 bases from J, with 17 bases between. CDR3 in DNA: TGTGCCAGCCAAAAAGTATGGGACCTTGAAGCTTTCTTT. Its translation is CASQKVWDLEAFF.

Many counts were recorded for this clonotype. The gene calls are TRBV20-1 and TRBJ1-3, with D possibly matching TRBD1 (5 bases). The CDR3 sequence is 13 residues long. Trimming took 5 bases from V and 0 from J, leaving 8 bases between them. Germline V gene sequence: CDR1 DFQATT, CDR2 SNEGSKA (reference sequence). For the CDR3, the DNA is TGCAGTGCTCCACAGGTCTCTGGAAACACCATATATTTT. Translation: CSAPQVSGNTIYF.

In its sample, this clonotype was seen many times. The gene calls are TRBV20-1 and TRBJ2-2, with 7 bases that match TRBD1. Germline CDR1 DFQATT, CDR2 SNEGSKA (reference sequence). The CDR3 runs to 12 residues. V was clipped by 6 bases and J by 6 bases; unmatched bases: 4. The CDR3 region is CSAEGAAGELFF. CDR3 nucleotides: TGCAGTGCCGAGGGGGCGGCCGGGGAGCTGTTTTTT.

In its sample, this clonotype was seen many times. The rearrangement links TRBV20-1 to TRBJ2-3, with 10 positions matching TRBD2. The CDR3 runs 14 residues. Trimming removed 5 bases from V and 3 bases from J; junction bases left unmatched: 5. In germline, CDR1 is DFQATT, CDR2 SNEGSKA (reference sequence). The DNA of the CDR3 is TGCAGTGCTTCACTAGCGGGACGTACAGATACGCAGTATTTT. This translates into CSASLAGRTDTQYF.

This clonotype was seen at least ten times. This sequence joins TRBV24-1 and TRBJ2-1, with 7 nucleotides matching TRBD2. Germline assignment: CDR1 KGHDR and CDR2 SFDVKD. V was pared by 7 bases and J by 3 bases, with 8 bases of the junction left unmatched. CDR3 length: 15 amino acids. For the CDR3, the DNA is TGTGCCACCAGCCTCCAGCGGGATTACTACAATGAGCAGTTCTTC. This encodes CATSLQRDYYNEQFF.

This clonotype showed up many times. The CDR3 coding sequence is TGCAGTGCTCGTACCCTAGCAGATACGCAGTATTTT. The encoded protein is CSARTLADTQYF. The chain recombines TRBV20-1 with TRBJ2-3; unclear D gene. CDR1 and CDR2 (germline): DFQATT, SNEGSKA (reference sequence). Deletions cut 5 bases from V and 4 bases from J, with 10 bases between. The CDR3 is 12 residues long.

This clonotype showed up just a few times. The chain joins TRBV7-2 to TRBJ2-7; maybe TRBD2 (5 bases). The V end lost 2 bases, the J end lost 0 bases, and 14 bases lay between the germline ends. Germline-derived CDR1 and CDR2 are SGHTA and FQGNSA. The CDR3 sequence is 16 residues long. The CDR3 sequence: CASSLSGTGSSYEQYF. The CDR3, as DNA: TGTGCCAGCAGCTTAAGTGGAACGGGGAGCTCCTACGAGCAGTACTTC.

The sample holds many counts of this clonotype. The rearrangement uses TRBV20-1 and TRBJ1-2; 9 positions match TRBD1. The CDR3 length is 12 residues. Germline CDR1 and CDR2: DFQATT and SNEGSKA (reference sequence). The V gene end was trimmed by 7 bases and the J gene end by 6 bases; junction bases not matched to a gene: 6. CDR3 sequence reads: CSGWTGEDGYTF. The CDR3 DNA reads as TGCAGTGGATGGACAGGGGAAGATGGCTACACCTTC.

This clonotype occurred many times. CDR3 in DNA: TGCGCCAGCAGCCAAGATCGGACTAGCGGGAGACACAATGAGCAGTTCTTC. It is translated as CASSQDRTSGRHNEQFF. The rearrangement uses TRBV4-3 and TRBJ2-1; the match to TRBD2 covers 13 bases. Looked up from germline, CDR1 is LGHNA and CDR2 is YSLEER. The CDR3 consists of 17 residues. J gave up 5 bases and V 0 bases, and 4 bases lay outside the gene matches.

In its sample, this clonotype was seen many times. The CDR3 is CASSSRAGPSYNEQFF. The CDR3 DNA is TGCGCCAGCAGCTCCAGAGCGGGACCCTCCTACAATGAGCAGTTCTTC. This chain links TRBV5-1 with TRBJ2-1; TRBD2 matches 7 bases. Germline assignment: CDR1 SGHRS and CDR2 YFSETQ. The CDR3 runs to 16 residues. J gave up 0 bases and V 3 bases, and 6 bases lay outside the gene matches. Using reference TRBV5-1 and TRBJ2-1 for the parts outside the CDR3, the full variable domain is KAGVTQTPRYLIKTRGQQVTLSCSPISGHRSVSWYQQTPGQGLQFLFEYFSETQRNKGNFPGRFSGRQFSNSRSEMNVSTLELGDSALYLCASSSRAGPSYNEQFFGPGTRLTVL.

This clonotype showed up many times. The chain joins TRBV28 to TRBJ1-5; no clear D. The ends were cut back, 6 bases at V and 5 bases at J, with 8 bases in the middle. CDR3 length equals 12 residues. From germline, CDR1 is MDHEN and CDR2 SYDVKM. In DNA form, the CDR3 reads TGTGCCAGCAGAGCGCGGGATCAGCCCCAGCATTTT. Its protein is CASRARDQPQHF.

V is TRBV20-1 and J is TRBJ1-6; D call uncertain. CDR1 and CDR2 from the germline V gene are DFQATT and SNEGSKA (reference sequence). V gave up 3 bases and J gave up 6 bases, with 6 bases separating them. The CDR3 sequence is 12 residues long. The CDR3 DNA follows: TGCAGTGCTAGCGTACCTAATTCACCCCTCCACTTT. Residues: CSASVPNSPLHF.

This clonotype was counted at least ten times. V is TRBV7-9 and J is TRBJ2-7; tentatively, D is TRBD2 (5 bases). The CDR3 contains 17 residues. Germline-derived CDR1 and CDR2 are SEHNR and FQNEAQ (reference sequence). Trimming took off 5 bases at V and 0 bases at J, with 20 bases between the two ends. The CDR3 region is CASSASSRVDSSYEQYF. For the CDR3, the DNA is TGTGCCAGCAGCGCTAGCTCCCGGGTCGATAGCTCCTACGAGCAGTACTTC.

This clonotype has at least ten counts. The chain uses TRBV27 and TRBJ1-1; 7 nucleotides match TRBD1. J lost 6 bases, V lost 6 bases, and 7 bases had no gene match. This CDR3 is built from 13 residues. In germline, CDR1 is MNHEY, CDR2 SMNVEV (reference sequence). The CDR3, as DNA: TGTGCCAGCAGCGCACAGGGGTTTTCTGAAGCTTTCTTT. Amino acids: CASSAQGFSEAFF.

This clonotype has a count of ten or more. The chain joins TRBV5-1 to TRBJ2-3, with 8 bases aligning to TRBD1. This CDR3 spans 16 amino acids. CDR1 is SGHRS, CDR2 YFSETQ, per germline. The V and J ends lost 5 bases and 2 bases, in that order; junction bases with no gene match: 10. For the CDR3, the DNA is TGCGCCAGCAGAAAGTGGACAGGGTCCCCCACAGATACGCAGTATTTT. Translating it yields CASRKWTGSPTDTQYF.

The sample holds many counts of this clonotype. This rearrangement joins TRBV11-1 to TRBJ2-5; 9 nucleotides agree with TRBD1. Germline trimming cut 5 bases from V and 5 bases from J; bases unmatched to any gene: 24. The CDR3 extends over 20 amino acids. Germline lookup yields CDR1 SGHAT and CDR2 FQDESV (reference sequence). The CDR3 loop reads CASSERFTGTGLIFAETQYF. In DNA, the CDR3 is TGTGCCAGCAGCGAACGTTTTACCGGGACAGGGCTTATTTTTGCGGAGACCCAGTACTTC.

This clonotype was observed many times. The chain has TRBV5-5 and TRBJ1-4; 8 positions match TRBD1. Per the germline V gene, CDR1 is SGHKS and CDR2 is YYEKEE (reference sequence). V shed 3 bases, J shed 5 bases, and the junction held 0 bases outside the gene matches. The CDR3 spans 13 residues. Here the CDR3 DNA reads TGTGCCAGCAGCTGGGACAGGAATGAAAAACTGTTTTTT. It encodes CASSWDRNEKLFF.